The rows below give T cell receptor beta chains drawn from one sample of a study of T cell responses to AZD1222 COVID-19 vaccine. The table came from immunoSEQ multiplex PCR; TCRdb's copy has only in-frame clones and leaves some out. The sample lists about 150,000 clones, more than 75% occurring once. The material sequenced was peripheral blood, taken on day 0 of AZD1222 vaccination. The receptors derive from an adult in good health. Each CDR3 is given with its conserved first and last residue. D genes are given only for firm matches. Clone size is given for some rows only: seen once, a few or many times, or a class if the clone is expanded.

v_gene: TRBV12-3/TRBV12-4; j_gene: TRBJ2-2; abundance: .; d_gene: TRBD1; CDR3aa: CASSRQGNGELFF; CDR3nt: TGTGCCAGCAGTCGACAGGGGAACGGGGAGCTGTTTTTT
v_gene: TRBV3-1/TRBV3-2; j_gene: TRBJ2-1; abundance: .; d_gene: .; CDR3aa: CASSQGGVNEQFF; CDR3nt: TGTGCCAGCAGCCAAGGTGGAGTCAATGAGCAGTTCTTC
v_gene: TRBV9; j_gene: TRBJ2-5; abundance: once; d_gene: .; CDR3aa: CASSVEYGQETQYF; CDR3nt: TGTGCCAGCAGCGTAGAGTACGGCCAAGAGACCCAGTACTTC
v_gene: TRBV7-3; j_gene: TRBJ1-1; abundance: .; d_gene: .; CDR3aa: CASSPQMNTEAFF; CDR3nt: TGTGCCAGCAGCCCCCAGATGAACACTGAAGCTTTCTTT
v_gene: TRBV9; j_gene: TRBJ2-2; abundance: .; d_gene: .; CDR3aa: CASSPRSGGSRTGELFF; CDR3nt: TGTGCCAGCAGCCCCCGGTCGGGGGGCAGTAGGACCGGGGAGCTGTTTTTT
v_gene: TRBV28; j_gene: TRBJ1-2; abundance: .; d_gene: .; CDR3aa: CASSLMDHYGYTF; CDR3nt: TGTGCCAGCAGTTTGATGGACCACTATGGCTACACCTTC
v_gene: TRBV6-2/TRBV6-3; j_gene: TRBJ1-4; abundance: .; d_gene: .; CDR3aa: CASSRRGQVNEKLFF; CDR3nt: TGTGCCAGCAGTCGACGCGGGCAGGTTAATGAAAAACTGTTTTTT
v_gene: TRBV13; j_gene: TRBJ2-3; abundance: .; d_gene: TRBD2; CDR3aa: CASSPGLAYGSRGYTQYF; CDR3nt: TGTGCCAGCAGCCCCGGACTAGCTTATGGTTCTCGCGGTTATACGCAGTATTTT
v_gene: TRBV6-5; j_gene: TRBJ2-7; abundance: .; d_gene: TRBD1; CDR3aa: CASSYGQGQYEQYF; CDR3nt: TGTGCCAGCAGTTATGGACAGGGGCAGTACGAGCAGTACTTC
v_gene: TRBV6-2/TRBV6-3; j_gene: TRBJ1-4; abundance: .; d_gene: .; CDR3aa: CASSYGTGATNEKLFF; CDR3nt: TGTGCCAGCAGTTACGGGACGGGTGCAACTAATGAAAAACTGTTTTTT
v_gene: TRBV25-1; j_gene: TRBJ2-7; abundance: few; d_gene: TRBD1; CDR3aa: CASSGTGNYEQYF; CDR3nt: TGTGCCAGCAGTGGGACAGGTAACTACGAGCAGTACTTC
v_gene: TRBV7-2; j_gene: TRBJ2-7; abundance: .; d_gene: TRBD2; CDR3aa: CASSLARLAGDSEQYF; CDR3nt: TGTGCCAGCAGCTTAGCTAGACTAGCGGGTGACTCCGAGCAGTACTTC
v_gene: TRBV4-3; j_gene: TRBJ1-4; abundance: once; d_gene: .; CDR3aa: CASSPDSGIGEKLFF; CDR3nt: TGCGCCAGCAGCCCCGATTCAGGGATTGGAGAAAAACTGTTTTTT
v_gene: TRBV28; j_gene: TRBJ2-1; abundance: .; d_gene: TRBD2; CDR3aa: CASSLLASGSYNEQFF; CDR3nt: TGTGCCAGCAGTTTATTGGCTAGCGGGAGTTACAATGAGCAGTTCTTC
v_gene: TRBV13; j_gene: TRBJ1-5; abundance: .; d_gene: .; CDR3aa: CASSLGGGQPQHF; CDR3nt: TGTGCCAGCAGCTTAGGCGGGGGCCAGCCCCAGCATTTT
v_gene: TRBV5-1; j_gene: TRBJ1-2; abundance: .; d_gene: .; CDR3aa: CASSFGESGYTF; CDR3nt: TGCGCCAGCAGCTTTGGGGAGAGCGGGTACACCTTC
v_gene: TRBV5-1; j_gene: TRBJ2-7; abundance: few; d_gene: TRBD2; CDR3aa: CASSSRGAAGGYEQYF; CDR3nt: TGCGCCAGCAGCTCGCGAGGGGCCGCGGGGGGTTACGAGCAGTACTTC
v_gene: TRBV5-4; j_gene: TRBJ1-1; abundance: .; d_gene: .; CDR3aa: CASSLGDILTEAFF; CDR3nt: TGTGCCAGCAGCTTGGGGGACATCTTAACTGAAGCTTTCTTT
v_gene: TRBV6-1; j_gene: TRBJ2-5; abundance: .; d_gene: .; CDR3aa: CASSEALGETQYF; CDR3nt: TGTGCCAGCAGTGAAGCGCTTGGAGAGACCCAGTACTTC
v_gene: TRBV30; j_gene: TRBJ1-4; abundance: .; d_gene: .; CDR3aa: CAWSVRRGVNEKLFF; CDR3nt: TGTGCCTGGAGTGTACGAAGGGGGGTTAATGAAAAACTGTTTTTT